Sequencing of this T cell receptor (beta chain) was carried out in a study of cytomegalovirus exposure and HLA in healthy donors (dated 2017 in TCRdb). With regard to the full study: According to a later analysis, one platform produced both the 100 to 150 validation repertoires and the approximately 670 repertoires of the first cohort. The study was designed to test whether signatures of past pathogen exposure could be identified by cataloging public T cell receptors. Along with the approximately 650-subject first cohort, a separate validation cohort of roughly 110 different subjects was used. The study combined high-throughput TCR immunosequencing, statistical association of individual TCRs with disease status, and machine learning to predict cytomegalovirus infection status. Results and caveats for the whole study, not just this receptor: Most TCR sequences were observed very rarely across donors, whereas some public TCRs were present in many individuals. Subsequent analysis determined that TCRs grouped into clusters in the first cohort also showed a tendency toward co-occurrence across the 90 to 150 validation repertoires, and approximately 94% of cluster scores exceeded 0. In vitro tests confirmed that a few of the cytomegalovirus-associated TCR beta chains recognize cytomegalovirus antigens. A later analysis had no HLA typing for the validation cohort, so co-occurrence there was scored across all 130 or so repertoires. The classifier was reported to diagnose cytomegalovirus status with high specificity and sensitivity in both the original and validation cohorts. A total of about 150 TCR beta chains were listed by the study as associated with cytomegalovirus. According to the authors, the approach could potentially be generalized to other disease states and immunological phenotypes.

As for this clone: No antigen is known for it. No much larger clone is present one base from it, and per-base qualities are unavailable.

The donors were included in the validation cohort of 100 to 150 subjects, a group kept apart from the 666-subject first cohort. Library preparation used the immunoSEQ multiplex PCR assay. The study's own analysis went as follows. A statistical classification framework was built to diagnose cytomegalovirus status from the catalog of TCR beta chain sequences. TCRdb holds this immuneACCESS table with in-frame rearrangements only. Some clones are missing; in checked studies, unresolved V genes explain under half, and the rest has no known cause. V and J calls and clone size come straight from that table; D and trimming were deduced from the DNA. For this sample there are 97,000 or so clones; about 90% appear just once. The ten largest clones represent about 6% of the sample. Trimming costs V 3 bases and J 11 bases, and their ends lie 8 bases apart. Counted from cysteine to phenylalanine, this CDR3 has 11 amino acids. The sequence is cut down to CDR3 DNA, 33 bases in frame from base 1. The CDR1 and CDR2 encoded by the germline V gene (reference sequence) are MNHEY and SMNVEV.

This TCR was recovered from a man between 18 and 35 years old in good health and CMV-seropositive. The rearranged segments are TRBV27 and TRBJ2-1; the D gene cannot be resolved reliably. The specimen was PBMCs. The encoded CDR3 is CASSFQNKQFF. Here is the DNA: TGTGCCAGCAGTTTTCAGAACAAGCAGTTCTTC.